Sequencing of this T cell receptor (beta chain) was carried out in a study of shared clonotypes between healthy human individuals. Clones were sequenced by immunoSEQ multiplex PCR, and TCRdb holds only the in-frame ones, with some missing. The sample contains approximately 740,000 clones, around two thirds of which appear only once. Trimming left V 7 bases short and J 5 bases short, with 11 bases between. This CDR3 is 12 amino acids long. Germline V gives CDR1 MGHDK, CDR2 SYGVNS. The source material was memory CD4+ T cells sorted from blood. The subset: CD45RA-negative fraction. The chain carries TRBV25-1 and TRBJ2-5; D perhaps matches TRBD1 (6 bases). The TCR sequence derives from a woman aged 25 to 39 in good health. The CDR3 reads CASKGETETQYF. The CDR3 DNA is TGTGCCAGCAAGGGGGAAACGGAGACCCAGTACTTC.